Here is one TCR beta chain with its context. The data are from a study of patients and donors after allogeneic stem cell transplantation. A single record per CDR3 protein comes from TCRdb applying MiXCR to the RT-PCR reads. The table lists about a million distinct CDR3 sequences, under 20% of them singletons. The TCR originated in a human donor who was either an allogeneic HSCT recipient or a stem cell or donor lymphocyte infusion donor (not recorded which). It is not recorded whose cells these are; they may come from a transplant donor. The sequenced material came from blood, either unsorted or a sorted T cell fraction (not recorded which).

CDR3 region: CATSRDLRLVSPLHF. CDR3 sequence (DNA): TGTGCCACCAGCAGAGATCTGCGGCTGGTCTCACCCCTCCACTTT. This chain uses TRBV15 with TRBJ1-6; D unclear. The CDR3 is 15 amino acids. V lost 0 bases, J lost 10 bases, and 13 bases lay in between. Germline V lookup: CDR1 LNHNV, CDR2 YYDKDF (reference sequence).